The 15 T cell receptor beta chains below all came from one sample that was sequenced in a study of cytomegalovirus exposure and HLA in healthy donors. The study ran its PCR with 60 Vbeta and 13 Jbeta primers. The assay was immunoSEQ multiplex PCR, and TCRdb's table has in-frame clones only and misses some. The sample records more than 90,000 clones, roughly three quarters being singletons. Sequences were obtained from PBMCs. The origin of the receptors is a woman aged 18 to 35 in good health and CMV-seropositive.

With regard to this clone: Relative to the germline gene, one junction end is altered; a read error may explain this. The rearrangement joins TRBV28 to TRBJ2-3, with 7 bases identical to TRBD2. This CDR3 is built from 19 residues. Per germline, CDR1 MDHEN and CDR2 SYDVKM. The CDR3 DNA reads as TGTGCCAGCAGTTTCCCCTTCGGCAGCGGGATGTCTAGCAGAGATACGCAGTATTTT. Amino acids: CASSFPFGSGMSSRDTQYF. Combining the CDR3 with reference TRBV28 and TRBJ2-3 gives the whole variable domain DVKVTQSSRYLVKRTGEKVFLECVQDMDHENMFWYRQDPGLGLRLIYFSYDVKMKEKGDIPEGYSVSREKKERFSLILESASTNQTSMYLCASSFPFGSGMSSRDTQYFGPGTRLTVL.

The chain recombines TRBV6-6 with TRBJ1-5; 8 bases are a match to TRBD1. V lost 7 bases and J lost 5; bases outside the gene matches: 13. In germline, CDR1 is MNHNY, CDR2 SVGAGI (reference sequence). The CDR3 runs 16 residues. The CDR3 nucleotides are TGTGCCAGCAACCCGACAGGGGTTCAGACTGATCAGCCCCAGCATTTT. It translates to CASNPTGVQTDQPQHF.

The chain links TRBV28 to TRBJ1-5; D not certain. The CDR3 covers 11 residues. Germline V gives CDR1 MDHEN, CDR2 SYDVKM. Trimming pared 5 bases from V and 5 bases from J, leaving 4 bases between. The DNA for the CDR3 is TGTGCCAGCAGTCTCCATCAGCCCCAGCATTTT. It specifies CASSLHQPQHF.

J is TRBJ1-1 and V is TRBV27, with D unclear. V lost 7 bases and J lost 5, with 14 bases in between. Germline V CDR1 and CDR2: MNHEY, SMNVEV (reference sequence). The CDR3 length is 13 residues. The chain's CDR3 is CASTKAGRTEAFF. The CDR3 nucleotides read TGTGCCAGCACCAAAGCGGGGAGAACTGAAGCTTTCTTT.

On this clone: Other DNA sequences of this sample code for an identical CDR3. CDR3 in DNA: TGTGCCAGCTCACCATCCAGCGGGAGCTACGAGCAGTACTTC. Its protein is CASSPSSGSYEQYF. The genes are TRBV18 and TRBJ2-7; 8 nucleotides line up with TRBD2. Germline values: CDR1 KGHSH, CDR2 LQKENI. The CDR3 has 14 amino acids. J lost 3 bases, V lost 2 bases, and 3 bases had no gene match.

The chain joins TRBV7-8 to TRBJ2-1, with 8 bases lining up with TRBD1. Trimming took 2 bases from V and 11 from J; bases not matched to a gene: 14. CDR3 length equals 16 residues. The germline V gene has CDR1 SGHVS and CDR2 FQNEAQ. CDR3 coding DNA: TGTGCCAGCAGCTTACCTTTCAGGGGGCGCGAGTATCAGCAGTTCTTC. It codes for CASSLPFRGREYQQFF.

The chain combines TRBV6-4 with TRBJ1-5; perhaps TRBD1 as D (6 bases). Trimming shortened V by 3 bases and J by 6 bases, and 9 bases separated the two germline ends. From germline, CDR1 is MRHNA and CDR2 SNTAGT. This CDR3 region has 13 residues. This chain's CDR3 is CASSEGAGQPQHF. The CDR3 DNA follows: TGTGCCAGCAGTGAGGGGGCGGGTCAGCCCCAGCATTTT.

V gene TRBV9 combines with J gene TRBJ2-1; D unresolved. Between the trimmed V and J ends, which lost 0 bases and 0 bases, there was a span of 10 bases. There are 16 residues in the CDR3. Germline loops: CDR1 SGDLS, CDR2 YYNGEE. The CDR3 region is CASSVGLVSSYNEQFF. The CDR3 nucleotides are TGTGCCAGCAGCGTAGGGCTAGTCAGCTCCTACAATGAGCAGTTCTTC.

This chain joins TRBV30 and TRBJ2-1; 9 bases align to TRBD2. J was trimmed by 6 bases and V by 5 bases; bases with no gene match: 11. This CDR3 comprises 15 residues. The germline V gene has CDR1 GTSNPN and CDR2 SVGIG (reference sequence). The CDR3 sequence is CAWGRGLAGFNEQFF. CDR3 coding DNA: TGTGCCTGGGGAAGAGGGCTAGCGGGATTCAATGAGCAGTTCTTC.

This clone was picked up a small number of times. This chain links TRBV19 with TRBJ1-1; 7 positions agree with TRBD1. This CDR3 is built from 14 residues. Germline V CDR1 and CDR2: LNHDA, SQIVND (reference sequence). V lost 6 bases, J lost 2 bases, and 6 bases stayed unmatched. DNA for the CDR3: TGTGCCAGTAGCCCCGGGACAGACAACACTGAAGCTTTCTTT. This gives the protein CASSPGTDNTEAFF.

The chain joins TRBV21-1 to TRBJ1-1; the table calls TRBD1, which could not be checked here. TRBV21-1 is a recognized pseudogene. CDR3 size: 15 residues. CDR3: CASSKWAGVNTEAFF. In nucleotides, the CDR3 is TGTGCCAGCAGCAAATGGGCAGGGGTGAACACTGAAGCTTTCTTT.

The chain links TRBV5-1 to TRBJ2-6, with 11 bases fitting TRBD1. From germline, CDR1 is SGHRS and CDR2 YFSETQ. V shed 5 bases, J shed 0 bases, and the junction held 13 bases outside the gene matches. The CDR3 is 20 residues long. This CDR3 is CASRNRTGGSPRSGANVLTF. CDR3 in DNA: TGCGCCAGCAGGAATAGGACAGGGGGCTCTCCTCGCTCTGGGGCCAACGTCCTGACTTTC.

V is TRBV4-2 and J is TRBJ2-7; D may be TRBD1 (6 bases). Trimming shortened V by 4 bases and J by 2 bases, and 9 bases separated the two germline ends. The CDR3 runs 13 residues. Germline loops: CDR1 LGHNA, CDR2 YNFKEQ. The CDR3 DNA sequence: TGTGCCAGCAGCCCGGACAGAGCCTACGAGCAGTACTTC. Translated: CASSPDRAYEQYF.

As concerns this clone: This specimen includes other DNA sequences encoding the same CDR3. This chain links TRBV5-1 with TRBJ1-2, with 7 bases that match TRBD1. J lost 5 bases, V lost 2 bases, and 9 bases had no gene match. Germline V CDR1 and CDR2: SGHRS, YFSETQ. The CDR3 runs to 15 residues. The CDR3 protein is CASSFTDRSIYGYTF. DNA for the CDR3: TGCGCCAGCAGCTTTACGGACAGGTCGATATATGGCTACACCTTC.

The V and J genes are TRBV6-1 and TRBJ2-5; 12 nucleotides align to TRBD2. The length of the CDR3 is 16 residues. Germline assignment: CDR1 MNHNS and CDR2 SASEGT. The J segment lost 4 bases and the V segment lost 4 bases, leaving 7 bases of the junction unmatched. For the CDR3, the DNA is TGTGCCAGCAGTGGGTTCCTAGCGGGAGGGGCAGAGACCCAGTACTTC. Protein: CASSGFLAGGAETQYF.